One and the same sample provided the 26 T cell receptor beta chains below, sequenced in a study of T cell changes during pregnancy in multiple sclerosis. This table comes from immunoSEQ multiplex PCR, and its TCRdb copy is limited to in-frame clones, with some not included. Of around 23,000 clones in the sample, approximately 92% were seen once. This specimen was CD8+ T cells from peripheral blood mononuclear cells, taken in the third trimester of pregnancy. These receptors came from a female donor with multiple sclerosis, enrolled in a pregnancy study.

The V call is TRBV2, the J call TRBJ2-2; 10 bases are shared with TRBD2. V trimming: 6 bases; J trimming: 3 bases; junction bases outside the gene matches: 4. Germline CDR1 is SNHLY and CDR2 is FYNNEI. The CDR3 sequence is 15 residues long. The CDR3 bases are TGTGCCAGCAGAGACCTAGCGGGGGACACCGGGGAGCTGTTTTTT. Translation: CASRDLAGDTGELFF.

The chain couples TRBV19 to TRBJ2-2; D is possibly TRBD2 (6 bases). Germline CDR1 is LNHDA and CDR2 is SQIVND (reference sequence). The CDR3 sequence is 12 residues long. V was pared by 8 bases and J by 7 bases, with 11 bases between. The CDR3 protein is CASAGGFGELFF. CDR3 nucleotide sequence: TGTGCCAGTGCCGGAGGGTTCGGGGAGCTGTTTTTT.

This clone was recorded once. The rearrangement joins TRBV4-1 to TRBJ2-1, with a tentative D call TRBD2 (6 bases). This CDR3 spans 13 amino acids. The germline V gene encodes CDR1 MGHRA and CDR2 YSYEKL. Trimming took off 8 bases at V and 6 bases at J, with 14 bases between the two ends. CDR3 protein: CASERVGVNEQFF. Here the CDR3 DNA reads TGCGCCAGCGAGCGGGTGGGGGTCAATGAGCAGTTCTTC.

The chain couples TRBV7-8 to TRBJ2-1; D perhaps matches TRBD2 (5 bases). CDR1 SGHVS and CDR2 FQNEAQ come from the germline V gene. With 1 base removed from V and 8 bases from J, the gap between germline ends came to 12 bases. The length of the CDR3 is 14 residues. The CDR3 spells CASSLEVGGHEQFF. CDR3 DNA: TGTGCCAGCAGCTTAGAAGTAGGCGGGCATGAGCAGTTCTTC.

The chain uses TRBV27 and TRBJ2-7; 8 bases are a match to TRBD2. Germline CDR1 is MNHEY and CDR2 is SMNVEV (reference sequence). J was trimmed by 0 bases and V by 4 bases; bases with no gene match: 5. The length of the CDR3 is 15 residues. DNA of the CDR3: TGTGCCAGCAGTTCGATAGCGGGGCACTCCTACGAGCAGTACTTC. It yields the protein CASSSIAGHSYEQYF.

V and J are TRBV2 and TRBJ1-1, with 7 bases that match TRBD1. V lost 6 bases to trimming and J lost 0 bases; unmatched junction nucleotides: 1. Germline CDR1 SNHLY, CDR2 FYNNEI. CDR3 length: 13 residues. The CDR3 spells CASRGQLNTEAFF. For the CDR3, the DNA is TGTGCCAGCAGGGGACAGTTGAACACTGAAGCTTTCTTT.

V usage is TRBV2 and J usage is TRBJ2-7; TRBD1 matches 10 bases. Germline CDR1 is SNHLY and CDR2 is FYNNEI. This CDR3 has 17 amino acids. Trimming removed 7 bases from V and 0 bases from J; junction bases left unmatched: 12. CDR3 sequence reads: CASTLPGTGASSYEQYF. CDR3 coding DNA: TGTGCCAGCACCCTCCCCGGGACAGGGGCGAGCTCCTACGAGCAGTACTTC.

The chain joins TRBV14 to TRBJ2-1, with D unresolved. Between the trimmed V and J ends, which lost 1 base and 4 bases, there was a span of 17 bases. The CDR3 has 17 residues. Germline values: CDR1 SGHDN, CDR2 FVKESK. CDR3 protein: CASSQVFWSEEYNEQFF. For the CDR3, the DNA is TGTGCCAGCAGCCAAGTGTTTTGGTCTGAGGAGTACAATGAGCAGTTCTTC.

This chain uses TRBV7-2 with TRBJ2-2; D ambiguous. Per germline, CDR1 SGHTA and CDR2 FQGNSA. The V gene lost 2 bases and the J gene lost 9 bases, with 10 bases spanning the gap. This CDR3 spans 13 amino acids. CDR3 bases: TGTGCCAGCAGCTTAATCACAAGTTGGGAGCTGTTTTTT. The encoded protein is CASSLITSWELFF.

The chain recombines TRBV4-1 with TRBJ2-1; maybe TRBD2 (7 bases). V was clipped by 4 bases and J by 9 bases, with 16 bases between them. The V gene's germline CDR1 is MGHRA and CDR2 YSYEKL. The CDR3 extends over 14 amino acids. CDR3 DNA sequence: TGCGCCAGCAGCCGGGCAGGGGAGGGAACTGAGCAGTTCTTC. This sequence encodes CASSRAGEGTEQFF.

V is TRBV29-1 and J is TRBJ2-7; 9 nucleotides line up with TRBD2. Germline assignment: CDR1 SQVTM and CDR2 ANQGSEA. This CDR3 is built from 13 residues. With 6 bases clipped from V and 1 base from J, the junction kept 4 bases outside the gene matches. CDR3 residues: CSVRGGLSYEQYF. In DNA, the CDR3 is TGCAGCGTGCGGGGGGGGCTTTCCTACGAGCAGTACTTC.

V and J are TRBV4-1 and TRBJ2-3; 11 bases are a match to TRBD2. Germline CDR1 MGHRA, CDR2 YSYEKL. CDR3 length: 18 amino acids. V trimming: 0 bases; J trimming: 2 bases; junction bases outside the gene matches: 7. The CDR3 DNA is TGCGCCAGCAGCCAAGAAGGACGGACTAGCGGGCTCACAGATACGCAGTATTTT. Translating it yields CASSQEGRTSGLTDTQYF.

The chain couples TRBV4-1 to TRBJ2-5; D is perhaps TRBD1 (6 bases). Trimming left V 4 bases short and J 1 base short, with 10 bases between. The CDR3 is 14 amino acids. CDR1 and CDR2 from the germline V gene are MGHRA and YSYEKL. CDR3 sequence reads: CASSRPDSQETQYF. Here the CDR3 DNA reads TGCGCCAGCAGCCGTCCGGACAGCCAAGAGACCCAGTACTTC.

J is TRBJ2-7 and V is TRBV7-3; 9 positions agree with TRBD1. CDR3 length equals 13 residues. Germline values: CDR1 SGHTA, CDR2 FQGTGA. The V segment lost 5 bases and the J segment 7 bases; nucleotides outside the gene matches: 6. This chain's CDR3 is CASSITGGGEQYF. Written as DNA, the CDR3 is TGTGCCAGCAGCATTACAGGGGGCGGGGAGCAGTACTTC.

This clone was detected a few times. The chain uses TRBV6-8 and TRBJ2-2; a weak D match, TRBD1 (5 bases). The germline gives CDR1 MNHGY, CDR2 SAAAGT. V was trimmed by 7 bases and J by 0 bases, leaving 12 bases between them. CDR3 length: 15 amino acids. The CDR3 reads CASKPDSPNTGELFF. The CDR3 DNA reads as TGTGCCAGCAAACCAGACAGCCCGAACACCGGGGAGCTGTTTTTT.

CDR3 bases: TGTGCCAGCAGCGTAGAATCGGGATCTGGAAACACCATATATTTT. Amino acids: CASSVESGSGNTIYF. The chain carries TRBV9 and TRBJ1-3, with D unresolved. V shed 0 bases and J shed 1 base, with 8 bases lying between them. CDR1 is SGDLS and CDR2 is YYNGEE in the germline V gene. This CDR3 region has 15 residues.

The chain links TRBV9 to TRBJ2-7; D may be TRBD1 (6 bases). Germline V gives CDR1 SGDLS, CDR2 YYNGEE. This CDR3 is built from 15 residues. V lost 0 bases to trimming and J lost 0 bases, with 10 bases between them. The CDR3 spells CASSVVDSPSYEQYF. CDR3 nucleotide sequence: TGTGCCAGCAGCGTAGTGGACAGCCCCTCCTACGAGCAGTACTTC.

This chain links TRBV27 with TRBJ2-1; 14 positions agree with TRBD2. Germline values: CDR1 MNHEY, CDR2 SMNVEV (reference sequence). The CDR3 covers 15 residues. V lost 2 bases, J lost 7 bases, and 1 base stayed unmatched. In DNA, the CDR3 is TGTGCCAGCAGTTTAGGACTAGCGGGAGGTAATGAGCAGTTCTTC. It codes for CASSLGLAGGNEQFF.

The chain has TRBV15 and TRBJ2-2; the D gene is possibly TRBD2 (7 bases). This CDR3 is 17 amino acids long. The V end lost 3 bases, the J end lost 6 bases, and 20 bases lay between the germline ends. Looked up from germline, CDR1 is LNHNV and CDR2 is YYDKDF (reference sequence). The CDR3, as DNA: TGTGCCACCAGCAGCCGAGGAGGGGGGGGGCCGGCCGGGGAGCTGTTTTTT. Its protein is CATSSRGGGGPAGELFF. Supplemented by reference TRBV15 and TRBJ2-2, the full variable domain reads DAMVIQNPRYQVTQFGKPVTLSCSQTLNHNVMYWYQQKSSQAPKLLFHYYDKDFNNEADTPDNFQSRRPNTSFCFLDIRSPGLGDTAMYLCATSSRGGGGPAGELFFGEGSRLTVL.

The genes are TRBV4-1 and TRBJ2-5; 10 positions match TRBD2. The CDR3 is 17 amino acids. J gave up 1 base and V 3 bases, and 8 bases lay outside the gene matches. The germline gives CDR1 MGHRA, CDR2 YSYEKL. The DNA of the CDR3 is TGCGCCAGCAGCCAGGAGCGGGGGGGCGGAGCCCAAGAGACCCAGTACTTC. It translates to CASSQERGGGAQETQYF.

This clone was seen only a few times. The gene calls are TRBV27 and TRBJ1-6, with D uncertain. CDR3 length equals 13 residues. Germline lookup yields CDR1 MNHEY and CDR2 SMNVEV (reference sequence). V lost 4 bases to trimming and J lost 8 bases, with 9 bases between them. As DNA, the CDR3 is TGTGCCAGCAGTTCTAGAGGGTATTCACCCCTCCACTTT. Its protein is CASSSRGYSPLHF.

The chain is built from TRBV5-4 and TRBJ2-2, with a possible D match to TRBD1 (5 bases). V was pared by 0 bases and J by 2 bases, with 11 bases between. CDR1 and CDR2 from the germline V gene are SGHNT and YYREEE (reference sequence). The CDR3 covers 16 residues. Here the CDR3 reads CASSLDGRVNTGELFF. CDR3 bases: TGTGCCAGCAGCTTGGATGGCAGGGTTAACACCGGGGAGCTGTTTTTT. Full variable domain (rest looked up from reference TRBV5-4 and TRBJ2-2): ETGVTQSPTHLIKTRGQQVTLRCSSQSGHNTVSWYQQALGQGPQFIFQYYREEENGRGNFPPRFSGLQFPNYSSELNVNALELDDSALYLCASSLDGRVNTGELFFGEGSRLTVL.

This chain joins TRBV28 and TRBJ2-2; 7 bases fit TRBD2. From germline, CDR1 is MDHEN and CDR2 SYDVKM. This CDR3 contains 15 residues. V trimming: 3 bases; J trimming: 1 base; junction bases outside the gene matches: 2. This CDR3 is CASSLPGGNTGELFF. The DNA for the CDR3 is TGTGCCAGCAGTTTGCCGGGGGGGAACACCGGGGAGCTGTTTTTT. Combining the CDR3 with reference TRBV28 and TRBJ2-2 gives the whole variable domain DVKVTQSSRYLVKRTGEKVFLECVQDMDHENMFWYRQDPGLGLRLIYFSYDVKMKEKGDIPEGYSVSREKKERFSLILESASTNQTSMYLCASSLPGGNTGELFFGEGSRLTVL.

The rearrangement links TRBV7-3 to TRBJ2-3, with TRBD2 identical over 8 bases. The germline V gene encodes CDR1 SGHTA and CDR2 FQGTGA. The CDR3 loop spans 13 amino acids. With 7 bases clipped from V and 11 bases from J, the junction kept 11 bases outside the gene matches. Here the CDR3 DNA reads TGTGCCAGCAACAACTGGGGGACTAGACAGCAGTATTTT. This translates into CASNNWGTRQQYF.

The chain is built from TRBV19 and TRBJ1-2, with a possible D match to TRBD1 (5 bases). In germline, CDR1 is LNHDA, CDR2 SQIVND (reference sequence). The CDR3 is made up of 12 amino acids. V was pared by 11 bases and J by 2 bases, with 12 bases between. The CDR3 here is CAVSPGNYGYTF. Written as DNA, the CDR3 is TGTGCCGTTAGTCCAGGGAACTATGGCTACACCTTC.

In this sample, this clone turned up once. The chain employs TRBV28 and TRBJ2-7, with a tentative D call TRBD1 (6 bases). The V and J ends lost 7 bases and 2 bases respectively, with 15 bases between them. The CDR3 covers 14 residues. CDR1 MDHEN and CDR2 SYDVKM come from the germline V gene. In nucleotides, the CDR3 is TGTGCCAGCATGGGGGCAGGGTTTACCTACGAGCAGTACTTC. This encodes CASMGAGFTYEQYF. The full variable domain, in which reference TRBV28 and TRBJ2-7 provide the parts outside the CDR3, is DVKVTQSSRYLVKRTGEKVFLECVQDMDHENMFWYRQDPGLGLRLIYFSYDVKMKEKGDIPEGYSVSREKKERFSLILESASTNQTSMYLCASMGAGFTYEQYFGPGTRLTVT.